The rows below give T cell receptor beta chains drawn from one sample of a study of T cells in Graves' hyperthyroidism and ophthalmopathy. MiXCR, run by TCRdb on the multiplex PCR reads, gives a single entry per CDR3 protein. The profile shows about 380,000 distinct CDR3 sequences, less than 20% of them singletons. The specimen was blood. The origin of the receptors is a man younger than 35 with Graves' ophthalmopathy. Both conserved end residues are part of each CDR3. The D gene is left open where the match is weak. Not every row has a clone size; where given, it reads once, few, many or a size class.

v_call	j_call	d_call	clone_size	cdr3_aa	cdr3_nt
TRBV3-1	TRBJ2-7	TRBD1	NA	CASSQDGQGRPYEQYF	TGTGCCAGCAGCCAAGACGGACAGGGAAGGCCCTACGAGCAGTACTTC
TRBV2	TRBJ2-5	NA	once	CVSRGAEETQYF	TGTGTCAGCCGGGGGGCGGAAGAGACCCAGTACTTC
TRBV15	TRBJ1-2	NA	once	CATSPAGNYGYTF	TGTGCCACCAGCCCTGCGGGAAACTATGGCTACACCTTC
TRBV2	TRBJ2-3	NA	many	CASWDGSTDTQYF	TGTGCCAGCTGGGACGGAAGCACAGATACGCAGTATTTT
TRBV6-6	TRBJ1-6	NA	many	CASSYLGGESPLHF	TGTGCCAGCAGTTACCTGGGGGGCGAGTCACCCCTCCACTTT
TRBV9	TRBJ2-1	TRBD2	NA	CASSLRAGGAGNEQFF	TGTGCCAGCAGCCTCCGGGCGGGGGGGGCCGGGAATGAGCAGTTCTTC
TRBV5-1	TRBJ2-2	TRBD2	many	CASSPWTSGSYTGELFF	TGCGCCAGCAGCCCCTGGACTAGCGGGAGTTACACCGGGGAGCTGTTTTTT
TRBV11-3	TRBJ1-1	NA	few	CASSGRKGEAFF	TGTGCCAGCAGCGGCAGGAAGGGTGAAGCTTTCTTT
TRBV6-9	TRBJ1-1	TRBD1	NA	CASSYPGTGNTEAFF	TGTGCCAGCAGTTACCCGGGGACAGGAAACACTGAAGCTTTCTTT
TRBV24-1	TRBJ2-1	TRBD2	NA	CATSDFGAGGGNEQFF	TGTGCCACCAGTGATTTCGGCGCGGGGGGGGGCAATGAGCAGTTCTTC
TRBV6-4	TRBJ2-2	NA	few	CASSALAGETGELFF	TGTGCCAGCAGTGCTTTGGCAGGAGAAACCGGGGAGCTGTTTTTT
TRBV6-6	TRBJ2-5	NA	many	CASSYSGGGGETQYF	TGTGCCAGCAGTTACTCGGGAGGGGGGGGTGAGACCCAGTACTTC
TRBV11-2	TRBJ2-1	NA	many	CASSLAPINEQFF	TGTGCCAGCAGCTTAGCCCCAATCAATGAGCAGTTCTTC
TRBV29-1	TRBJ1-2	NA	few	CSVEDFGEFMDYGYTF	TGCAGCGTTGAAGATTTCGGGGAATTCATGGACTATGGCTACACCTTC
TRBV19	TRBJ2-7	NA	NA	CASSIAGRTYEQYF	TGTGCCAGTAGTATAGCGGGCAGAACTTACGAGCAGTACTTC
TRBV28	TRBJ2-3	NA	NA	CASSLAGNTQYF	TGTGCCAGCAGTTTAGCCGGGAACACGCAGTATTTT
TRBV12-5	TRBJ2-3	NA	many	CASGLWESRTDTQYF	TGTGCTAGTGGTTTGTGGGAGAGTCGAACAGATACGCAGTATTTT
TRBV7-8	TRBJ2-4	TRBD1	many	CASSLSRQGGAKNIQYF	TGTGCCAGCAGCTTATCACGACAGGGTGGGGCCAAAAACATTCAGTACTTC
TRBV18	TRBJ1-1	NA	many	CASSPSSGYTEAFF	TGTGCCAGCTCACCATCATCGGGCTACACTGAAGCTTTCTTT
TRBV12-3/TRBV12-4	TRBJ1-1	NA	once	CASSLARQSEAFF	TGTGCCAGCAGTTTAGCGAGACAGAGTGAAGCTTTCTTT
TRBV5-1	TRBJ2-7	TRBD1	many	CASSPGQGSSYEQYF	TGCGCCAGCAGCCCGGGACAGGGGAGCTCCTACGAGCAGTACTTC
TRBV3-1	TRBJ2-1	TRBD2	many	CASSQDGAGVYGEQFF	TGTGCCAGCAGCCAAGATGGGGCGGGGGTTTACGGTGAGCAGTTCTTC
TRBV6-1	TRBJ1-2	TRBD1	NA	CASTRSGTGMGDTYGYTF	TGTGCCAGCACTCGTTCCGGGACAGGGATGGGTGATACCTATGGCTACACCTTC
TRBV3-1	TRBJ2-4	NA	NA	CASSQAADKNIQYF	TGTGCCAGCAGCCAAGCCGCCGACAAAAACATTCAGTACTTC
TRBV7-9	TRBJ2-3	TRBD1	many	CASSPGQGRHTQYF	TGTGCCAGCAGCCCAGGACAGGGGCGGCATACGCAGTATTTT
TRBV5-8	TRBJ1-3	NA	few	CASSLVPGYSGNTIYF	TGTGCCAGCAGCTTGGTCCCAGGGTACTCTGGAAACACCATATATTTT
TRBV12-5	TRBJ2-5	NA	many	CASGPGHFGETQYF	TGTGCTAGTGGCCCGGGACACTTCGGGGAGACCCAGTACTTC
TRBV19	TRBJ1-4	NA	few	CASSTPAGEKLFF	TGTGCCAGTAGTACCCCGGCGGGGGAGAAACTGTTTTTT
TRBV10-3	TRBJ1-3	NA	NA	CAISDPGVSGNTIYF	TGTGCCATCAGTGACCCGGGGGTCTCTGGAAACACCATATATTTT
TRBV12-3/TRBV12-4	TRBJ2-5	TRBD1	few	CASSFRGSEETQYF	TGTGCCAGCAGTTTCAGGGGGTCTGAGGAGACCCAGTACTTC
TRBV2	TRBJ1-6	NA	few	CASTPLEVFNNSPLHF	TGTGCCAGCACCCCTTTGGAGGTTTTTAATAATTCACCCCTCCACTTT
TRBV5-1	TRBJ2-3	TRBD1	NA	CASRGGQYTDTQYF	TGCGCCAGCAGAGGGGGACAGTACACAGATACGCAGTATTTT
TRBV11-2	TRBJ2-5	NA	once	CASSSLVSQETQYF	TGTGCCAGCAGCTCACTAGTGTCCCAAGAGACCCAGTACTTC
TRBV5-6	TRBJ1-6	TRBD1	NA	CASSSDRVLSPLHF	TGTGCCAGCAGCTCCGACAGGGTTCTTTCACCCCTCCACTTT
TRBV5-1	TRBJ2-3	NA	NA	CASSSGLDRFGDTDTQYF	TGCGCCAGCAGCTCCGGGCTAGACAGGTTTGGGGACACAGATACGCAGTATTTT
TRBV6-1	TRBJ1-2	NA	NA	CASSEEPGIAYGYTF	TGTGCCAGCAGTGAAGAGCCAGGGATCGCGTACGGCTACACCTTC
TRBV7-9	TRBJ1-6	TRBD1	NA	CASSSQGEMSFSPLHF	TGTGCCAGCAGTTCACAGGGGGAAATGTCATTTTCACCCCTCCACTTT
TRBV18	TRBJ1-6	NA	NA	CASSPGDSPLHF	TGTGCCAGCTCACCGGGGGACTCACCCCTCCACTTT
TRBV6-1	TRBJ1-1	NA	many	CASSYGSFTEAFF	TGTGCCAGCAGTTACGGCAGCTTCACTGAAGCTTTCTTT
TRBV4-1	TRBJ2-3	NA	many	CASSQDLISVDGTDTQYF	TGCGCCAGCAGCCAAGATTTGATAAGCGTGGACGGGACAGATACGCAGTATTTT
TRBV3-1	TRBJ1-6	NA	many	CASSQAGRFSPLHF	TGTGCCAGCAGCCAAGCGGGAAGGTTCTCGCCCCTCCACTTT
TRBV6-2/TRBV6-3	TRBJ1-1	NA	many	CASSYDSVNTEAFF	TGTGCCAGCAGTTACGACAGTGTGAACACTGAAGCTTTCTTT
TRBV6-6	TRBJ2-7	NA	many	CASSYGGEQYF	TGTGCCAGCAGTTACGGGGGGGAGCAGTACTTC
TRBV5-5	TRBJ1-1	TRBD1	NA	CASSIRTGGDGTEAFF	TGTGCCAGCAGCATCCGGACAGGGGGCGACGGCACTGAAGCTTTCTTT
TRBV3-1	TRBJ2-7	NA	many	CASSQGRQGIYEQYF	TGTGCCAGCAGCCAAGGTCGTCAGGGGATCTACGAGCAGTACTTC
TRBV7-9	TRBJ2-3	NA	NA	CASSPSRGTDTQYF	TGTGCCAGCAGTCCTAGTCGGGGCACAGATACGCAGTATTTT
TRBV2	TRBJ1-5	TRBD1	many	CASSAQGAYQPQHF	TGTGCCAGCAGTGCGCAGGGGGCGTATCAGCCCCAGCATTTT